The T cell receptor beta chain under discussion was sequenced for a study of control samples from healthy donors and cancer patients. Libraries were prepared by immunoSEQ multiplex PCR; TCRdb keeps only in-frame clonotypes and omits some of them. The data contain 150,000 to 190,000 clones, roughly 92% of them seen just once; the ten biggest clones take up 2% to 2.5%. V dropped 6 bases and J dropped 4; count of bases not matched to a gene: 9. The CDR3 loop spans 15 amino acids. The V gene's germline CDR1 is SNHLY and CDR2 FYNNEI. V and J are TRBV2 and TRBJ2-3, with 8 bases fitting TRBD1. This TCR derives from a man aged 45-65 years in good health. Sample: blood. The CDR3: CASRRTGMVADTQYF. In nucleotides, the CDR3 is TGTGCCAGCAGGAGGACAGGGATGGTGGCAGATACGCAGTATTTT.